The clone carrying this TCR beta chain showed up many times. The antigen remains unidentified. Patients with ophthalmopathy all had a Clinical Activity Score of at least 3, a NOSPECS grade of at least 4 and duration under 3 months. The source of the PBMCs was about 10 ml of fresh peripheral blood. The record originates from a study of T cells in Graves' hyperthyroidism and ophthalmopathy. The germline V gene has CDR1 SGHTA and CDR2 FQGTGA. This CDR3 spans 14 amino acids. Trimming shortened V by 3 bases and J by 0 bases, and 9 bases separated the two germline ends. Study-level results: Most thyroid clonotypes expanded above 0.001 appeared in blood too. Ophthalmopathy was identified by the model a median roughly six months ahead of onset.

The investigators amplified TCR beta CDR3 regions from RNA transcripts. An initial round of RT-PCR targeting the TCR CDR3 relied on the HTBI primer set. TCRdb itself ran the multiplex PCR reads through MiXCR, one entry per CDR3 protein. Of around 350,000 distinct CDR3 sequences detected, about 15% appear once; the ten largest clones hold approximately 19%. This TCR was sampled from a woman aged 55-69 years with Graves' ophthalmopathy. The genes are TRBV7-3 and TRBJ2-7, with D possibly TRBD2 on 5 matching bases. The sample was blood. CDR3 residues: CASSFAGPSYEQYF. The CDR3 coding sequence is TGTGCCAGCAGCTTTGCGGGCCCCTCCTACGAGCAGTACTTC.